The 12 T cell receptor beta chains listed next were all sequenced from one sample in a study of CD8 T cells in Susac syndrome. RNA in amounts of about 0.5 to 1 ug was reverse transcribed with random hexamers. TCRdb called the immunoSEQ multiplex PCR reads again in MiXCR, with one record for every CDR3 protein. The sample holds some 110,000 distinct CDR3 sequences, around 94% seen once. Material for sequencing was CD8+ T cells from PBMCs. The receptors stem from a human donor with Susac syndrome.

The V gene is TRBV20-1, the J gene TRBJ2-4, with D perhaps TRBD1 (5 bases). This CDR3 spans 15 amino acids. The germline CDR1 and CDR2 sequences are DFQATT and SNEGSKA (reference sequence). The germline V and J ends were trimmed by 0 bases and 0 bases, with 9 bases remaining between them. CDR3 nucleotide sequence: TGCAGTGCTAGAGACAGGGCTTTAGCCAAAAACATTCAGTACTTC. As protein: CSARDRALAKNIQYF.

The genes are TRBV13 and TRBJ2-3; weak D call: TRBD1 (6 bases). Germline CDR1 is PRHDT and CDR2 is FYEKMQ (reference sequence). The germline V and J ends were trimmed by 5 bases and 0 bases, with 12 bases remaining between them. This CDR3 region has 15 residues. The CDR3 reads CASSPTGGSTDTQYF. The CDR3 bases are TGTGCCAGCAGCCCGACAGGCGGAAGCACAGATACGCAGTATTTT.

The chain combines TRBV5-1 with TRBJ2-5, with TRBD2 identical over 8 bases. Germline V gene sequence: CDR1 SGHRS, CDR2 YFSETQ. With 1 base clipped from V and 2 bases from J, the junction kept 4 bases outside the gene matches. The CDR3 is 15 residues long. The CDR3 nucleotides read TGCGCCAGCAGCTTGACTAGCGGCTCTCAAGAGACCCAGTACTTC. Translated, it gives CASSLTSGSQETQYF.

The chain combines TRBV27 with TRBJ1-6; no reliable D call. The V end lost 4 bases, the J end lost 7 bases, and 11 bases lay between the germline ends. CDR3 length equals 14 residues. The germline gives CDR1 MNHEY, CDR2 SMNVEV (reference sequence). In nucleotides, the CDR3 is TGTGCCAGCAGTTCGAGGAGTCAAAATTCACCCCTCCACTTT. Residues: CASSSRSQNSPLHF.

CDR3 nucleotides: TGTGCCAGCAGCTTGAGGACAGGGGGCGACTATGGCTACACCTTC. Protein sequence: CASSLRTGGDYGYTF. V and J are TRBV5-4 and TRBJ1-2; TRBD1 aligns across 11 bases. With 1 base clipped from V and 3 bases from J, the junction kept 2 bases outside the gene matches. The CDR3 length is 15 residues. Germline assignment: CDR1 SGHNT and CDR2 YYREEE (reference sequence). Combining the CDR3 with reference TRBV5-4 and TRBJ1-2 gives the whole variable domain ETGVTQSPTHLIKTRGQQVTLRCSSQSGHNTVSWYQQALGQGPQFIFQYYREEENGRGNFPPRFSGLQFPNYSSELNVNALELDDSALYLCASSLRTGGDYGYTFGSGTRLTVV.

This chain uses TRBV29-1 with TRBJ2-1; a possible D gene is TRBD1 (6 bases). V shed 7 bases and J shed 4 bases, with 14 bases lying between them. Germline loops: CDR1 SQVTM, CDR2 ANQGSEA. This CDR3 is 13 amino acids long. Here the CDR3 DNA reads TGCAGCGCCGACAGGAGAGGGTACAATGAGCAGTTCTTC. Protein sequence: CSADRRGYNEQFF.

The chain carries TRBV9 and TRBJ2-1; unclear D gene. Deletions cut 4 bases from V and 4 bases from J, with 15 bases between. Per the germline V gene, CDR1 is SGDLS and CDR2 is YYNGEE. This CDR3 contains 15 residues. This CDR3 is CASSPQPDGYNEQFF. The CDR3 bases are TGTGCCAGCAGCCCCCAACCGGACGGTTACAATGAGCAGTTCTTC.

The genes are TRBV23-1 and TRBJ2-7; D possibly corresponds to TRBD2 (6 bases). Being an ORF, TRBV23-1 has a function that is uncertain. CDR3 length equals 12 residues. V lost 7 bases and J lost 9, with 16 bases in between. The CDR3 sequence: CASTKTMGGQYF. The CDR3 bases are TGCGCCAGCACAAAAACAATGGGGGGGCAGTACTTC.

This chain uses TRBV12-3 or TRBV12-4 with TRBJ1-2, with D possibly matching TRBD1 (6 bases). V dropped 1 base and J dropped 4 bases, with 16 bases sitting between them. The CDR3 is 16 residues long. The CDR3 here is CASSLGSGVPGYGYTF. The DNA of the CDR3 is TGTGCCAGCAGTTTAGGTTCAGGGGTCCCCGGCTATGGCTACACCTTC.

The rearrangement uses TRBV16 and TRBJ1-1; D gene uncertain. CDR1 is KGHSY, CDR2 FQNENV, per germline. The CDR3 extends over 13 amino acids. V lost 3 bases and J 0 bases, leaving 5 bases between the germline ends. The CDR3 loop is CASSQGMNTEAFF. The CDR3 nucleotides read TGTGCCAGCAGCCAGGGGATGAACACTGAAGCTTTCTTT.

The chain links TRBV9 to TRBJ2-2, with D possibly called TRBD1 or TRBD2 (5 bases each). V lost 1 base and J 5 bases, leaving 15 bases between the germline ends. This CDR3 has 16 residues. CDR1 SGDLS and CDR2 YYNGEE come from the germline V gene. CDR3 in amino acids: CASSVSRRGRTGELFF. Here the CDR3 DNA reads TGTGCCAGCAGCGTAAGTCGACGGGGCCGGACCGGGGAGCTGTTTTTT. The full variable domain, its missing parts supplied by reference TRBV9 and TRBJ2-2, is DSGVTQTPKHLITATGQRVTLRCSPRSGDLSVYWYQQSLDQGLQFLIQYYNGEERAKGNILERFSAQQFPDLHSELNLSSLELGDSALYFCASSVSRRGRTGELFFGEGSRLTVL.

The rearrangement links TRBV20-1 to TRBJ1-2; D is undetermined. Germline CDR1 DFQATT, CDR2 SNEGSKA (reference sequence). The CDR3 has 9 amino acids. Trimming took off 4 bases at V and 7 bases at J, with 4 bases between the two ends. The CDR3 spells CSAISGYTF. The CDR3 DNA reads as TGCAGTGCTATTTCTGGCTACACCTTC.